This T cell receptor (beta chain) is from a study of cytomegalovirus exposure and HLA in healthy donors (dated by TCRdb to between 2016 and 2019). General notes on the study: According to an earlier analysis of a few hundred of the donors, roughly 180 million T cells yielded 117 million unique TCR beta sequences and 250 to 350 Gb of sequence data. Of the roughly 430 genotyped donors, around 81% fell in the genetic ancestry cluster associated with self-reported Caucasian donors. Roughly 300 gigabases of sequencing data and 70 million to 85 million unique TCR sequences were included in an early release covering about 700 HLA-typed donors. In addition to the first cohort of around 670 subjects, a separate validation cohort of approximately 120 different subjects was used. In an earlier analysis of 550 to 700 of the donors, high-throughput TCR beta sequencing was used to judge whether each TCR beta V gene segment behaved as functional or pseudogenic. A later genetic analysis used genome-wide SNP genotypes for about three fifths of the 666 donors, treating that subset as a discovery cohort. Alongside the repertoire data, information on donor age, sex, ethnicity and CMV serostatus was compiled. The study used immunosequencing to profile the T cell repertoires of about 670 subjects and linked those repertoires to cytomegalovirus serostatus. The study was designed to test whether signatures of past pathogen exposure could be identified by cataloging public T cell receptors. Rather than drawing on any new phenotypic data, the later analysis identified candidate immune exposures from TCR beta sequences and the way those sequences occurred across donors. Among about 360 genotyped donors of the cohort, an average of 235,054 unique TCR beta nucleotide sequences were sequenced per donor, about a sixth of them non-productive. Because of strong linkage in the cohort, four to six DR-DQ haplotypes were treated as single units for association and clustering. HLA typing included class I and class II loci at four-digit resolution. Every discovery cohort repertoire had been produced on one sequencing platform. A later analysis re-analyzed previously published TCR beta repertoires from 666 donors and added high-resolution HLA genotyping to study TCR occurrence patterns. Typing coverage differed by locus: A, B, C, DRB1 and DQB1 were typed in about 620-640 donors, DQA1 in 500 to 550, DPA1 in approximately 600, and DPB1 in around 490. The study combined high-throughput TCR immunosequencing, statistical association of individual TCRs with disease status, and machine learning to predict cytomegalovirus infection status.

CDR3 length: 15 amino acids, cysteine to phenylalanine. CDR3 DNA is the only sequence kept; it has 45 bases, read in frame from the first base. At the junction V is shortened by 3 bases and J by 1 base, with 13 bases in between. In the germline V gene, CDR1 corresponds to SGHRS and CDR2 to YFSETQ. The cohort comprised under 700 healthy bone marrow donors. Cohort members were all nominally healthy when sampled, although unrecorded immune exposures were likely present. The donor tested CMV seronegative, placing the donor among the 300 to 450 seronegative members of the cohort. A peripheral blood sample was provided by each donor, and peripheral blood mononuclear cells were used for TCR beta sequencing. Genomic DNA extraction from the blood cell samples was performed with the Qiagen DNeasy Blood Extraction Kit. The method was the immunoSEQ multiplex PCR assay. A mixture of 60 forward primers for TCR Vbeta segments and 13 reverse primers for TCR Jbeta segments was used in the multiplex PCR. Amplification of the CDR3 region of rearranged TCR beta genes was performed with a multiplex PCR assay on genomic DNA. The Illumina HiSeq System was used to sequence the amplified TCR beta libraries as 87-base-pair reads. In the original analysis: A later analysis counted about 76 million unique TCR beta chains across the 650 to 800 repertoires, and around 12 million of these chains were shared by at least two donors. A nearest-neighbor algorithm error-corrected the raw reads and collapsed the reads into unique sequences, merging closely related sequences to remove PCR and sequencing errors. CDR3 sequences were aligned to IMGT reference sequences to assign V, D and J gene segments. For a sequence to be retained, at least a six-nucleotide match to both a V gene segment and a J gene segment was required. A rearrangement counted as productive if the CDR3 had no stop codons and remained in frame with V and J, and every other rearrangement counted as non-productive. CDR3 was defined according to IMGT convention as the region running from the second conserved V-encoded cysteine to the conserved J-encoded phenylalanine. In an earlier analysis of approximately 590 of the donors, sequences lacking an unambiguous match to a single V gene segment were excluded. An earlier analysis of roughly 590 of the donors called V segments functional above 56.7% productive rearrangements and segregating when the between-donor standard deviation exceeded 5%. A statistical classification framework was built to diagnose cytomegalovirus status from the catalog of TCR beta chain sequences. A later analysis assigned V and J genes by comparing TCR nucleotide sequences with IMGT/GENE-DB human TR gene sequences. Using the TCRdist pipeline, a later analysis assigned CDR3 sequences along with most-parsimonious VDJ recombination scenarios. In a later analysis, every TCR beta chain was defined by the combination of its CDR3 amino acid sequence and its V-gene family, and reads without a unique V-gene family were dropped. As a way to deal with suspected cross-contamination and a sequencing artifact, a later analysis dropped nearly 600 nucleotide sequences that were highly shared and had low generation probability. For each public chain, a later analysis derived a clonal expansion index from normalized ranks of inferred template counts within each repertoire. In a later analysis, generation probabilities were computed using a VDJ recombination model fitted to out-of-frame rearrangements, and the results were checked against IGoR. In a later analysis, TCR-TCR, TCR-HLA and TCR-CMV co-occurrence was scored with hypergeometric tests, and a repertoire-size bias correction was applied to TCR pairs. To estimate false discovery rates, a later analysis permuted the HLA or CMV assignments 20 times. A later analysis grouped co-occurring TCRs with DBSCAN, adding TCRdist sequence similarity when clustering within HLA-allele-positive subsets. Co-occurrence clustering excluded repertoires with fewer than 30,000 or more than 120,000 public chains, plus five with anomalous nucleotide sharing. TCRdb mirrors the immuneACCESS table, restricted to in-frame sequences. Some clones are absent from its copies; in checked studies, under half trace to an unresolved V gene, and the reason for the others is unknown. V and J calls and clone size are as listed in that table; D and trimming were resolved from the DNA. The sample contains around 110,000 clones, under 85% of them found a single time. Around 1.5% of the sample is in the top ten clones.

In the case of this clone: Its recognized antigen is unknown. No base quality information exists; no much larger clone differs at one position.

What the authors observed across the whole study: The classifier was reported to diagnose cytomegalovirus status with high specificity and sensitivity in both the original cohort and the validation cohort. Compared with equally common non-associated chains, HLA-associated TCR beta chains in a later analysis were more clonally expanded and had lower generation probabilities. A further reported finding was that TCR beta sequences accurately predicted the HLA-A and HLA-B alleles for most subjects in the first cohort. In vitro tests confirmed that a few of the cytomegalovirus-associated TCR beta chains recognize cytomegalovirus antigens. The authors suggested that the approach could potentially be generalized to other disease states and immunological phenotypes. An association between a missense DCLRE1C variant and V-gene and J-gene trimming of TCR beta chains was found in a later genetic analysis and replicated in an independent cohort. The study listed 164 TCR beta chains as associated with cytomegalovirus. In a later analysis, several top co-occurrence clusters were reported to appear linked to parvovirus B19, influenza, CMV and Epstein-Barr virus. Most TCR sequences were observed very rarely across donors, whereas some public TCRs were present in many individuals. Sequencing depth was assumed to be roughly uniform across donors in the presence/absence analyses, though that assumption may not hold. According to a later analysis, most CMV-associated TCR beta chains appeared to be HLA-restricted, and the HLA associations seemed to be driven largely by CMV exposure. Some IMGT-functional V segments, including TRBV6-2 and TRBV6-3, could not be distinguished by the 87-base-pair reads and were therefore excluded. In a later analysis, around 17,000 TCR beta sequences were associated with specific HLA alleles at a false discovery rate of 0.05. When HLA alleles, especially DR and DQ, strongly co-occurred, TCR associations were difficult to assign to individual alleles. A cluster of highly shared sequence variants was judged likely to represent a technical artifact of the sequencing pipeline. CMV serostatus was the only immune exposure information available for the cohort. According to a later genetic analysis, donors in an Asian-associated ancestry cluster had fewer N-insertions in productive TCRs than the approximately 700-donor mean. The cohort was sequenced for TCR beta chains only, and without alpha or paired-chain data the features that could be detected were limited. In an earlier analysis of around 500 of the donors, most TCR beta V segments appeared in productive rearrangements about 90% or about 30% of the time, broadly matching IMGT annotations. Because counts were too low, around 17 rarely observed V segments, including chromosome 9 orphons, were left out of the earlier analysis of 587 of the donors. Because some donors lacked HLA typing at each locus, the association tests relied only on the typed subset. Linkage disequilibrium might explain the correlated functional status among segregating V segments, but an unknown experimental factor could not be ruled out. In a later analysis, TCR association rates were found to vary across HLA loci, with the most associated TCRs seen for DRB1 alleles and the fewest for HLA-C alleles.

This clonotype originated in a woman aged 18 to 35 in good health and CMV-seronegative. The sequenced material came from PBMCs. Rearrangement joined TRBV5-1 to TRBJ1-1; a tentative D match to TRBD1 spans 6 bases. The CDR3 protein: CASSWGGGANTEAFF. Here is the DNA: TGCGCCAGCAGCTGGGGTGGGGGGGCGAACACTGAAGCTTTCTTT.